This is a list of T cell receptor beta chains from one sample in a study of T cell responses to AZD1222 COVID-19 vaccine. Produced via immunoSEQ multiplex PCR; TCRdb's table is partial and in-frame only. The sample shows roughly 120,000 clones, roughly nine tenths of them seen only once. Specimen: peripheral blood, collected on day 0 of AZD1222 vaccination. All receptors derive from an adult in good health. The CDR3 runs from the conserved cysteine through the conserved F or W.

>TRBJ2-7|TRBV28
CASSPRRVEQYF
>TRBJ1-1|TRBV5-4
CASSLERGLTEAFF
>TRBJ1-3|TRBV19
CASNHRGQGNTIYF
>TRBJ1-1|TRBV12-5
CASGYQNTEAFF
>TRBJ2-7|TRBV5-1
CASSFYGGQAYEQYF
>TRBJ1-1|TRBV27
CASRVRWSTEAFF
>TRBJ1-2|TRBV30
CAWLPHGTGDGYTF
>TRBJ1-2|TRBV6-5
CASSSRELKGGYTF
>TRBJ2-1|TRBV9
CASSAGLPADEQFF
>TRBJ2-6|TRBV19
CASSPAGTPISGANVLTF
>TRBJ1-1|TRBV12-3/TRBV12-4
CASVTHMNTEAFF
>TRBJ2-7|TRBV3-1/TRBV3-2
CASSQEIRGNSYEQYF
>TRBJ1-4|TRBV7-9
CASSVGQGEATTNEKLFF
>TRBJ1-2|TRBV5-6
CASSLVGGYHYGYTF
>TRBJ2-1|TRBV10-1
CASSGESPGPSNNEQFF
>TRBJ1-2|TRBV28
CASSEGYGYTF
>TRBJ2-7|TRBV30
CAWDPGQGAGEQYF
>TRBJ2-3|TRBV29-1
CSVDATYTDTQYF
>TRBJ1-6|TRBV2
CASSVGTPYNSPLHF
>TRBJ2-1|TRBV14
CASSLAGGWNEQFF
>TRBJ1-2|TRBV10-3
CAISDQLGQGYGYTF
>TRBJ1-5|TRBV19
CARIEGDSNQPQHF
>TRBJ2-5|TRBV5-1
CASRFTGAETQYF
>TRBJ1-2|TRBV29-1
CSVAPGQGGYTF
>TRBJ2-2|TRBV5-1
CASSLWANTGGGELFF
>TRBJ2-1|TRBV5-6
CASRMNSGKYNEQFF
>TRBJ1-1|TRBV7-8
CASRRGANTEAFF
>TRBJ1-2|TRBV7-9
CASSFESNYGYTF
>TRBJ1-6|TRBV15
CATSPMDRVESRSLHF
>TRBJ2-1|TRBV2
CASSEAGTIAFF
>TRBJ2-7|TRBV6-5
CASSRRTTEQYF
>TRBJ1-1|TRBV5-1
CASSQDRQGTTEAFF
>TRBJ1-5|TRBV3-1/TRBV3-2
CASSQETGGGNQPQHF
>TRBJ1-6|TRBV5-1
CASSLGQGSGSPLHF
>TRBJ1-2|TRBV27
CASNRIITHGYTF
>TRBJ1-5|TRBV29-1
CSVGQGFNQPQHF
>TRBJ2-7|TRBV29-1
CSVGEARLGEQYF
>TRBJ1-3|TRBV9
CASSASPNSGNTIYF
>TRBJ1-4|TRBV12-3/TRBV12-4
CASTSTGHEKLFF
>TRBJ1-3|TRBV6-1
CASSDRDRVSGNTIYF
>TRBJ2-1|TRBV5-1
CASSPGTSGHEQFF
>TRBJ1-5|TRBV5-6
CASSFQAPNQPQHF
>TRBJ1-5|TRBV4-1
CASSQGPSQFPNQPQHF